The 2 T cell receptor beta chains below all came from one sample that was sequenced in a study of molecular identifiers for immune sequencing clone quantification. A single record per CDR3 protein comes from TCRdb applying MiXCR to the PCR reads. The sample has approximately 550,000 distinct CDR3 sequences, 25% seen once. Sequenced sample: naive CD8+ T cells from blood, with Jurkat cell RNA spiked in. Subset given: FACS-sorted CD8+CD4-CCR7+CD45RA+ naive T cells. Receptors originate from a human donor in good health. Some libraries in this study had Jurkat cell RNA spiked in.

Here the CDR3 reads CASSSRGEGPSNQPQHF. The CDR3 DNA sequence: TGTGCCAGCAGCTCCCGGGGCGAGGGGCCGAGCAATCAGCCCCAGCATTTT. The chain uses TRBV5-6 and TRBJ1-5, with TRBD1 as a possible D gene (5 bases). With 3 bases removed from V and 1 base from J, the gap between germline ends came to 17 bases. This CDR3 has 17 amino acids. Per germline, CDR1 SGHDT and CDR2 YYEEEE. Drawing the rest from reference TRBV5-6 and TRBJ1-5, the complete variable domain is DAGVTQSPTHLIKTRGQQVTLRCSPKSGHDTVSWYQQALGQGPQFIFQYYEEEERQRGNFPDRFSGHQFPNYSSELNVNALLLGDSALYLCASSSRGEGPSNQPQHFGDGTRLSIL.

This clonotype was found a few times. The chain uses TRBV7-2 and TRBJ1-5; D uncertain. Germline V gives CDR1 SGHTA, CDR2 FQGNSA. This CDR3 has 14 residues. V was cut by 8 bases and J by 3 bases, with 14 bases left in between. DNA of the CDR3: TGTGCCAGCTCATGGAGGTCCCTCAATCAGCCCCAGCATTTT. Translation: CASSWRSLNQPQHF. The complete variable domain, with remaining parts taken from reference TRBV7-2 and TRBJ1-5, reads GAGVSQSPSNKVTEKGKDVELRCDPISGHTALYWYRQSLGQGLEFLIYFQGNSAPDKSGLPSDRFSAERTGGSVSTLTIQRTQQEDSAVYLCASSWRSLNQPQHFGDGTRLSIL.